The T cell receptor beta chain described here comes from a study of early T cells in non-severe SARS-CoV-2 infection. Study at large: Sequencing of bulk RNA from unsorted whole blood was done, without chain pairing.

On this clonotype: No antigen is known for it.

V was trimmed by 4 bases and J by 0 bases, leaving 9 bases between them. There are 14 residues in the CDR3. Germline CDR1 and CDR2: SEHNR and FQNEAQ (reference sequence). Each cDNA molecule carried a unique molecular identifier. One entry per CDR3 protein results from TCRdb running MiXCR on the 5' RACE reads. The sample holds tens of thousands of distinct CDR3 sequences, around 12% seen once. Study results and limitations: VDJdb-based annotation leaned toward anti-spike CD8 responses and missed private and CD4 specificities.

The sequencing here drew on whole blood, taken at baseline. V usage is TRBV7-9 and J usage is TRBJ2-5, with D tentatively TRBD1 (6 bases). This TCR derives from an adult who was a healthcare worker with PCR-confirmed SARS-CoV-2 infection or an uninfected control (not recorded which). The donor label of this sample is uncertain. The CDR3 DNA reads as TGTGCCAGCAGCTCCACAGGGAACCAAGAGACCCAGTACTTC. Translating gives CASSSTGNQETQYF.